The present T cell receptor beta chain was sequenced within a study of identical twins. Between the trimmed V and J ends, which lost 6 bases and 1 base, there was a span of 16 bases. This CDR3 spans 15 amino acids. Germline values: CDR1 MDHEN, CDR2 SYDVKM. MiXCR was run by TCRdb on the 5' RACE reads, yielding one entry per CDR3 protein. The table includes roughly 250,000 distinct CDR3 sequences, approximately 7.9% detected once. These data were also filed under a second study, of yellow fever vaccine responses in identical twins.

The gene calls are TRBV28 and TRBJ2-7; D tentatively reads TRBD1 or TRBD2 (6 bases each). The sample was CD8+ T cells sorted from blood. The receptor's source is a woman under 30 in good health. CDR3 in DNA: TGTGCCAGCAGCCCGGGGGCGGGCTGGTCCTACGAGCAGTACGTC. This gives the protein CASSPGAGWSYEQYV.